Following are 6 T cell receptor beta chains from one sample sequenced in a study of Ad26.COV2.S vaccination and SARS-CoV-2 variants. The protocol was immunoSEQ multiplex PCR, while the TCRdb copy is restricted to in-frame clones and leaves out a portion. The top ten hold 3.5% of the sample, which has 350,000 to 400,000 clones, roughly nine tenths seen once. Indicated treatment: some 19 received Ad26.COV2.S at low or high dose, single or two shots; 5 received placebo; per-sample allocation not given. Specimens were obtained on day 63 following the first vaccine or placebo injection. The sequenced sample was peripheral blood, obtained in a trial of Ad26.COV2.S vaccine versus placebo. These receptors came from a person aged 18 to 59 who received the Ad26.COV2.S COVID-19 vaccine or a placebo.

The chain is built from TRBV5-5 and TRBJ1-1; TRBD1 matches 8 bases. Per germline, CDR1 SGHKS and CDR2 YYEKEE (reference sequence). V lost 3 bases, J lost 8 bases, and 6 bases stayed unmatched. The CDR3 is 13 residues long. This CDR3 reads CASSSNPGGEAFF. The CDR3 nucleotides read TGTGCCAGCAGCTCGAACCCAGGGGGCGAAGCTTTCTTT.

J is TRBJ2-1 and V is TRBV18; 9 bases agree with TRBD1. The V segment lost 3 bases and the J segment 7 bases; nucleotides outside the gene matches: 4. The length of the CDR3 is 14 residues. CDR1 and CDR2 (germline): KGHSH, LQKENI. CDR3: CASSPRTGDNEQFF. The DNA for the CDR3 is TGTGCCAGCTCACCCCGGACAGGGGATAATGAGCAGTTCTTC.

On this clone itself: Other DNA sequences in the same sample also yield this CDR3. The chain joins TRBV2 to TRBJ2-6, with D maybe TRBD1 (6 bases). The V end lost 4 bases, the J end lost 2 bases, and 6 bases lay between the germline ends. There are 14 residues in the CDR3. From germline, CDR1 is SNHLY and CDR2 FYNNEI. Here the CDR3 reads CASSAGAGANVLTF. The CDR3 DNA follows: TGTGCCAGCAGTGCAGGGGCTGGGGCCAACGTCCTGACTTTC.

This clone was seen once. The chain joins TRBV19 to TRBJ1-2; 9 nucleotides match TRBD1. Germline values: CDR1 LNHDA, CDR2 SQIVND (reference sequence). This CDR3 has 18 residues. The ends lost 5 bases at V and 6 bases at J; junction bases unmatched: 19. CDR3 in amino acids: CASSSDRGQGVSFHGYTF. The CDR3 region has the DNA TGTGCCAGTAGTTCTGACCGGGGACAGGGAGTCAGCTTCCATGGCTACACCTTC.

The chain couples TRBV18 to TRBJ2-2; unclear D gene. The CDR3 sequence is 14 residues long. Per the germline V gene, CDR1 is KGHSH and CDR2 is LQKENI. V lost 3 bases, J lost 3 bases, and 8 bases lay in between. In nucleotides, the CDR3 is TGTGCCAGCTCACCTCCGTTGGACACCGGGGAGCTGTTTTTT. It codes for CASSPPLDTGELFF. The full variable domain, in which reference TRBV18 and TRBJ2-2 provide the parts outside the CDR3, is NAGVMQNPRHLVRRRGQEARLRCSPMKGHSHVYWYRQLPEEGLKFMVYLQKENIIDESGMPKERFSAEFPKEGPSILRIQQVVRGDSAAYFCASSPPLDTGELFFGEGSRLTVL.

This chain uses TRBV7-6 with TRBJ2-3; 7 bases line up with TRBD2. CDR1 and CDR2 from the germline V gene are SGHVS and FNYEAQ. The CDR3 is 16 residues long. With 1 base clipped from V and 4 bases from J, the junction kept 8 bases outside the gene matches. Written as DNA, the CDR3 is TGTGCCAGCAGCTTAGAATACGGCGGGGGATCAGATACGCAGTATTTT. Translated, it gives CASSLEYGGGSDTQYF.